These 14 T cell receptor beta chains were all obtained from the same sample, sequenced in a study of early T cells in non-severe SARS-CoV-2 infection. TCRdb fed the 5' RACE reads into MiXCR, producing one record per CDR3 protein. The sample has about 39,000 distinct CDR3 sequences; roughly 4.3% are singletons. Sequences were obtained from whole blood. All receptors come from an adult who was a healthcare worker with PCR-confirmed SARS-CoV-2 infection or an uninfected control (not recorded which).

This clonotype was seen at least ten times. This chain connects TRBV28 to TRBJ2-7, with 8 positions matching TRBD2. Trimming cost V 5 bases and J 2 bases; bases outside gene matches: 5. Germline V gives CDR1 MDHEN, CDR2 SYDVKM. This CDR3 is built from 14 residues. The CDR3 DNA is TGTGCCAGCAGTACGGGACTAGTCCCCTACGAGCAGTACTTC. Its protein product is CASSTGLVPYEQYF.

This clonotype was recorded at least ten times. The CDR3 loop is CASREGAPGQPQHF. As DNA, the CDR3 is TGTGCCAGCAGGGAGGGGGCGCCGGGTCAGCCCCAGCATTTT. The chain is built from TRBV2 and TRBJ1-5, with 7 positions matching TRBD1. The CDR3 has 14 amino acids. Germline CDR1 reads SNHLY; CDR2 reads FYNNEI. J gave up 6 bases and V 6 bases, and 8 bases lay outside the gene matches.

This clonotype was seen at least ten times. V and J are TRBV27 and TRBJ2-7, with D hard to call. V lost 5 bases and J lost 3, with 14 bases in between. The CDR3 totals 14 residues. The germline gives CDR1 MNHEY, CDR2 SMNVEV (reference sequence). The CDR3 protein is CASSALGNYYEQYF. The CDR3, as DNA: TGTGCCAGCAGTGCCTTGGGCAATTACTACGAGCAGTACTTC.

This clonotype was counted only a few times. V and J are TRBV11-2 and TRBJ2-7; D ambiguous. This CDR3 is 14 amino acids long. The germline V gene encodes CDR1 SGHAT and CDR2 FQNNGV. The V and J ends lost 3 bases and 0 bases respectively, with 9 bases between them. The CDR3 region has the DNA TGTGCCAGCAGCTTTAATCCCTACTCCTACGAGCAGTACTTC. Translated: CASSFNPYSYEQYF.

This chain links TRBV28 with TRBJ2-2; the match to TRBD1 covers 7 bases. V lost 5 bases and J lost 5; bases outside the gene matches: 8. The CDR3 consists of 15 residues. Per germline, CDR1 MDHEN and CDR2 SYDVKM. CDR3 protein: CASSRPGTATGELFF. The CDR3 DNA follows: TGTGCCAGCAGTCGTCCCGGGACAGCAACCGGGGAGCTGTTTTTT.

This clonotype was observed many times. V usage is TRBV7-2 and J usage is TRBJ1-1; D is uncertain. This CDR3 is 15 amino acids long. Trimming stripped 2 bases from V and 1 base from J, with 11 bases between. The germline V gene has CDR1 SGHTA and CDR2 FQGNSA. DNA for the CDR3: TGTGCCAGCAGCTTAAGATACTCGGGGAACACTGAAGCTTTCTTT. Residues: CASSLRYSGNTEAFF.

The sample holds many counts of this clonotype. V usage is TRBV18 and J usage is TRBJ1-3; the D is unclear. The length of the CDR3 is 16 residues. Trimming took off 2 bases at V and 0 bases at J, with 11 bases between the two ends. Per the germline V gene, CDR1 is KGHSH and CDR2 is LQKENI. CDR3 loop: CASSPTPAVSGNTIYF. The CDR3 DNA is TGTGCCAGCTCACCAACCCCGGCAGTCTCTGGAAACACCATATATTTT.

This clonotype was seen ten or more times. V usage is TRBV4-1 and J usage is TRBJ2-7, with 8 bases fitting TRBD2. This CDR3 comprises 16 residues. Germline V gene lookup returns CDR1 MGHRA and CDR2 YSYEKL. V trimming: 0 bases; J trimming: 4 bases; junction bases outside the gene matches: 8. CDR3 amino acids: CASSQDLAGAGYEQYF. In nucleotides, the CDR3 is TGCGCCAGCAGCCAAGATCTAGCGGGTGCGGGGTACGAGCAGTACTTC.

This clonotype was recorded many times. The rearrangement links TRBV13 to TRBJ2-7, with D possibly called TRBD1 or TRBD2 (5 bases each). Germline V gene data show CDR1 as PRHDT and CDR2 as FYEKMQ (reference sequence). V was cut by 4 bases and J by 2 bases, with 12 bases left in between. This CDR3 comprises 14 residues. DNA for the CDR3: TGTGCCAGCAGCTCGGGACGGCTAACCTACGAGCAGTACTTC. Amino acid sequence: CASSSGRLTYEQYF.

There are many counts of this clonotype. CDR3 sequence reads: CASSLEGFLAKNIQYF. CDR3 DNA sequence: TGTGCCAGCAGTTTAGAAGGGTTTCTAGCCAAAAACATTCAGTACTTC. V is TRBV12-3 or TRBV12-4 and J is TRBJ2-4; D not resolved. This CDR3 spans 16 amino acids. V was shortened by 1 base and J by 0 bases, with 10 bases between the two germline ends.

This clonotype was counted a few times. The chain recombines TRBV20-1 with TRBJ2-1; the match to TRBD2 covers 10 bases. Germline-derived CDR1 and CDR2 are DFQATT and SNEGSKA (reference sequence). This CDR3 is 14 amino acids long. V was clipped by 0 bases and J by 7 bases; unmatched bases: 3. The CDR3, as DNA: TGCAGTGCTAGAGACCAGCGGGAGGGTAATGAGCAGTTCTTC. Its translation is CSARDQREGNEQFF.

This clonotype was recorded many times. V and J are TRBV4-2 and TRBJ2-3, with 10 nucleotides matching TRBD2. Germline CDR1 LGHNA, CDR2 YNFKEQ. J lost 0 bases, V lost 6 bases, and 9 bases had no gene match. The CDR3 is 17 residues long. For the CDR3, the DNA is TGTGCCAGCAGTTTCGGGACTAGCGCCTCTAGCACAGATACGCAGTATTTT. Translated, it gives CASSFGTSASSTDTQYF.

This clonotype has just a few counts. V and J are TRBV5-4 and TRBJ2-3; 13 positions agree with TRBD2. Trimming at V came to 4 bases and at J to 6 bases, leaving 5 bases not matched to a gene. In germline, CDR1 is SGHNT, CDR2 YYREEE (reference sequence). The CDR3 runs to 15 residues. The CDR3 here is CASSPGLAGSDTQYF. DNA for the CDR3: TGTGCCAGCAGCCCGGGACTAGCGGGATCCGATACGCAGTATTTT.

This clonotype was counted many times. In nucleotides, the CDR3 is TGTGCCAGCAGCTTAGCGGGGATGGGGACTCAGCCCCAGCATTTT. Translated: CASSLAGMGTQPQHF. The chain carries TRBV7-2 and TRBJ1-5; D might be TRBD1 (5 bases). Trimming removed 0 bases at V and 6 bases at J, with 12 bases between. CDR3 length equals 15 residues. Germline V gene data show CDR1 as SGHTA and CDR2 as FQGNSA. The full variable domain, rest sourced from reference TRBV7-2 and TRBJ1-5, is GAGVSQSPSNKVTEKGKDVELRCDPISGHTALYWYRQSLGQGLEFLIYFQGNSAPDKSGLPSDRFSAERTGGSVSTLTIQRTQQEDSAVYLCASSLAGMGTQPQHFGDGTRLSIL.